The 15 T cell receptor beta chains below all came from one sample that was sequenced in a study of long-term antiretroviral therapy in people with HIV. Researchers ran immunoSEQ v3.0 at survey level. Measured with immunoSEQ multiplex PCR; TCRdb has only the in-frame clones, and not every one. The sample includes about 17,000 clones, 76% of them seen just once. Material: unsorted PBMCs, obtained 2.5 years before starting antiretroviral therapy. These receptors were collected from a woman between 45 and 65 years old with HIV.

The V call is TRBV11-2, the J call TRBJ2-5; a possible D gene is TRBD1 (5 bases). Germline values: CDR1 SGHAT, CDR2 FQNNGV. The ends were cut back, 4 bases at V and 3 bases at J, with 12 bases in the middle. This CDR3 is built from 14 residues. In DNA, the CDR3 is TGTGCCAGCAGCTACCCGACAGCAAAAGAGACCCAGTACTTC. It translates to CASSYPTAKETQYF.

The V call is TRBV27, the J call TRBJ2-6, with D hard to call. V dropped 4 bases and J dropped 1 base, with 14 bases sitting between them. CDR1 and CDR2 from the germline V gene are MNHEY and SMNVEV (reference sequence). This CDR3 is 17 amino acids long. The DNA of the CDR3 is TGTGCCAGCAGTTCGACTCTACTCAGGTCTGGGGCCAACGTCCTGACTTTC. The encoded protein is CASSSTLLRSGANVLTF.

This clone was seen a few times. This chain links TRBV7-6 with TRBJ2-7, with a weak D call TRBD1 (5 bases). CDR3 length: 17 residues. Germline CDR1 reads SGHVS; CDR2 reads FNYEAQ. The germline V and J ends were trimmed by 4 bases and 3 bases, with 22 bases remaining between them. CDR3 in amino acids: CASSSLWTLRSNYEQYF. In DNA form, the CDR3 reads TGTGCCAGCAGCTCACTCTGGACACTAAGAAGTAACTACGAGCAGTACTTC.

The V and J genes are TRBV7-8 and TRBJ2-4, with D uncertain. V lost 0 bases and J lost 3, with 15 bases in between. The V gene's germline CDR1 is SGHVS and CDR2 FQNEAQ. The CDR3 totals 17 residues. CDR3 nucleotides: TGTGCCAGCAGCTTAGCGTCTTTAGGGTCGGGCAAAAACATTCAGTACTTC. As protein: CASSLASLGSGKNIQYF.

This rearrangement joins TRBV6-1 to TRBJ1-6, with D unresolved. The ends were cut back, 5 bases at V and 8 bases at J, with 13 bases in the middle. CDR3 length: 14 residues. Germline V gives CDR1 MNHNS, CDR2 SASEGT. The chain's CDR3 is CASSISFFDSPLHF. In DNA, the CDR3 is TGTGCCAGCAGTATAAGCTTCTTCGATTCACCCCTCCACTTT.

J is TRBJ2-5 and V is TRBV7-2, with 13 bases lining up with TRBD2. With 5 bases clipped from V and 2 bases from J, the junction kept 5 bases outside the gene matches. There are 16 residues in the CDR3. Germline loops: CDR1 SGHTA, CDR2 FQGNSA. The CDR3 DNA follows: TGTGCCAGCAGCCTACGACTAGCGGGGGGACAAGAGACCCAGTACTTC. Translating gives CASSLRLAGGQETQYF.

The rearrangement uses TRBV2 and TRBJ1-6; 7 bases match TRBD1. J was trimmed by 8 bases and V by 4 bases; bases with no gene match: 11. This CDR3 spans 16 amino acids. CDR1 is SNHLY and CDR2 is FYNNEI in the germline V gene. CDR3 amino acids: CASSASGTALYSPLHF. In DNA, the CDR3 is TGTGCCAGCAGTGCCTCCGGGACAGCACTATATTCACCCCTCCACTTT.

V gene TRBV6-1 combines with J gene TRBJ2-6; 7 positions match TRBD1. Germline-derived CDR1 and CDR2 are MNHNS and SASEGT. The CDR3 totals 15 residues. The V gene end was trimmed by 5 bases and the J gene end by 0 bases; junction bases not matched to a gene: 1. CDR3 sequence reads: CASSSGGSGANVLTF. The DNA for the CDR3 is TGTGCCAGCAGTTCAGGGGGCTCTGGGGCCAACGTCCTGACTTTC.

The genes are TRBV6-5 and TRBJ2-6; D is unclear. Germline values: CDR1 MNHEY, CDR2 SVGAGI. There are 16 residues in the CDR3. Deletions cut 4 bases from V and 0 bases from J, with 10 bases between. CDR3 nucleotides: TGTGCCAGCAGTTCCTTTAGAGACTCTGGGGCCAACGTCCTGACTTTC. Protein: CASSSFRDSGANVLTF.

This clone was seen just once. The V and J genes are TRBV19 and TRBJ1-3; D is possibly TRBD1 (6 bases). The CDR3 contains 17 residues. Trimming stripped 2 bases from V and 0 bases from J, with 14 bases between. Looked up from germline, CDR1 is LNHDA and CDR2 is SQIVND (reference sequence). The CDR3 region is CASSIRGAASSGNTIYF. The CDR3 nucleotides are TGTGCCAGTAGTATAAGGGGGGCAGCGTCCTCTGGAAACACCATATATTTT.

The J gene is TRBJ1-3, the V gene TRBV2; D is perhaps TRBD1 (5 bases). The CDR3 is 16 residues long. Germline V gene sequence: CDR1 SNHLY, CDR2 FYNNEI. Between the trimmed V and J ends, which lost 5 bases and 2 bases, there was a span of 16 bases. The CDR3 DNA follows: TGTGCCAGCAGTACCCCAGGGAGAAGGCCTGGAAACACCATATATTTT. Encoded protein: CASSTPGRRPGNTIYF.

This chain joins TRBV7-8 and TRBJ2-5, with D unresolved. CDR1 is SGHVS, CDR2 FQNEAQ, per germline. V was pared by 5 bases and J by 5 bases, with 12 bases between. This CDR3 has 13 amino acids. The CDR3 reads CASSPSHGETQYF. The DNA of the CDR3 is TGTGCCAGCAGCCCCTCTCATGGGGAGACCCAGTACTTC.

The rearrangement uses TRBV15 and TRBJ1-1, with D unclear. The CDR3 length is 13 residues. Germline V gives CDR1 LNHNV, CDR2 YYDKDF (reference sequence). The germline V and J ends were trimmed by 5 bases and 1 base, with 8 bases remaining between them. This CDR3 is CATSRRQNTEAFF. CDR3 nucleotide sequence: TGTGCCACCAGCCGCCGACAGAACACTGAAGCTTTCTTT.

V and J are TRBV19 and TRBJ1-6, with 10 bases identical to TRBD1. The trim removed 4 bases at V and 0 bases at J, leaving 6 bases unmatched. The CDR3 loop spans 18 amino acids. The germline CDR1 and CDR2 sequences are LNHDA and SQIVND (reference sequence). CDR3: CASSTRTGGSSYNSPLHF. The CDR3 DNA sequence: TGTGCCAGTAGTACCCGGACAGGGGGGAGCTCCTATAATTCACCCCTCCACTTT. The complete variable domain, with remaining parts taken from reference TRBV19 and TRBJ1-6, reads DGGITQSPKYLFRKEGQNVTLSCEQNLNHDAMYWYRQDPGQGLRLIYYSQIVNDFQKGDIAEGYSVSREKKESFPLTVTSAQKNPTAFYLCASSTRTGGSSYNSPLHFGNGTRLTVT.

This rearrangement joins TRBV12-5 to TRBJ2-3; the match to TRBD2 covers 7 bases. CDR1 and CDR2 from the germline V gene are LGHNT and FRNRAP. Trimming at V came to 10 bases and at J to 3 bases, leaving 10 bases not matched to a gene. The CDR3 is 14 amino acids. CDR3 nucleotide sequence: TGTGCTACTGCGCCGGGACTAAGGACAGATACGCAGTATTTT. This translates into CATAPGLRTDTQYF.